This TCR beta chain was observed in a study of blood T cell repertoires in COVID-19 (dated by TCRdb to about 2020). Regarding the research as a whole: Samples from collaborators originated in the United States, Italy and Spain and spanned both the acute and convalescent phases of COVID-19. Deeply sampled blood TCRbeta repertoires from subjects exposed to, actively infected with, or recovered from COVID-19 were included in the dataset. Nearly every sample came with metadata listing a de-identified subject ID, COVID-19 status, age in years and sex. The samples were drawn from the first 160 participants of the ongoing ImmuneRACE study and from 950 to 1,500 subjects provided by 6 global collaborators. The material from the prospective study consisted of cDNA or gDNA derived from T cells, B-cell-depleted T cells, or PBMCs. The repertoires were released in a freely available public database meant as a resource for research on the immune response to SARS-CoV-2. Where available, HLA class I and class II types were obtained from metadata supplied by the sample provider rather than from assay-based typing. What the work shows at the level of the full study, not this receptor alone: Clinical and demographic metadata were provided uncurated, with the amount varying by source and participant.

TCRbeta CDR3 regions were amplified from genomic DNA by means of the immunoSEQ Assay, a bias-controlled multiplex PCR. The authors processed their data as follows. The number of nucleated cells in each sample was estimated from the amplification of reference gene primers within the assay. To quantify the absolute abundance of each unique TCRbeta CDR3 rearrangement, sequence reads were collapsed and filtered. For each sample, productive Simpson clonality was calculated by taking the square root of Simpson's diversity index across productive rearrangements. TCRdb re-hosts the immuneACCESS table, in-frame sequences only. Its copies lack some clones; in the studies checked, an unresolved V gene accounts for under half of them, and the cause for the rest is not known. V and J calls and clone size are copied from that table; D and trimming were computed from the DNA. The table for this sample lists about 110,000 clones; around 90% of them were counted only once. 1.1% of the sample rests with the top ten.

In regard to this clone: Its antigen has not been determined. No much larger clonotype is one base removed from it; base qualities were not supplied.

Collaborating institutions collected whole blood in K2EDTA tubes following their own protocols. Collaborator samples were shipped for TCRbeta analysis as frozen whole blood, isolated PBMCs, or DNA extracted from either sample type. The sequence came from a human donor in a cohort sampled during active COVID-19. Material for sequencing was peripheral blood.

The nucleotide sequence is TGTGCCAGCTCGGGGGGTAAAGGCTTTGACGCTTTCTTT. This translates into CASSGGKGFDAFF. The chain was built from TRBV2 and TRBJ1-1, and the D gene may be TRBD1, 5 bases matching. At the junction V is shortened by 8 bases and J by 11 bases, with 21 bases in between. The CDR3, from cysteine to phenylalanine, totals 13 residues. Here the CDR3 DNA is all that survives: 39 bases in frame from base 1. The CDR1 and CDR2 encoded by the germline V gene are SNHLY and FYNNEI.